Each of the 8 T cell receptor beta chains below was sequenced from the same sample in a study of T cell repertoires in cytomegalovirus infection. Their target antigens are unknown. TCRdb independently ran MiXCR on the reads; one entry per CDR3 protein. In the table there are about a million distinct CDR3 sequences, about a third of which are singletons. This sample comprised cultured CD8+ T cells from PBMCs, obtained from culture after CMV antigen stimulation. Every receptor here comes from a human donor in good health (CMV status not recorded). Some clones in this sample may be carry-over from other donors' samples.

The chain uses TRBV10-3 and TRBJ1-1; weak D call: TRBD1 (5 bases). The CDR3 spans 18 residues. V was pared by 3 bases and J by 2 bases, with 22 bases between. CDR1 is ENHRY, CDR2 SYGVKD, per germline. CDR3 nucleotide sequence: TGTGCCATCAGTGACCCAGTATTACAGGAGGGGACCAACACTGAAGCTTTCTTT. Amino acid sequence: CAISDPVLQEGTNTEAFF.

This clonotype was seen a few times. The chain is built from TRBV28 and TRBJ1-1; D unclear. The ends were cut back, 3 bases at V and 3 bases at J, with 8 bases in the middle. There are 13 residues in the CDR3. CDR1 MDHEN and CDR2 SYDVKM come from the germline V gene. The DNA of the CDR3 is TGTGCCAGCAGTTTCGGGGATTACACTGAAGCTTTCTTT. Its translation: CASSFGDYTEAFF.

This clonotype showed up just once. This chain connects TRBV5-4 to TRBJ2-7; TRBD1 matches at 8 bases. This CDR3 has 16 residues. J was trimmed by 3 bases and V by 4 bases; bases with no gene match: 12. Germline lookup yields CDR1 SGHNT and CDR2 YYREEE (reference sequence). The CDR3 loop reads CASSRLGTGVLYEQYF. CDR3 DNA: TGTGCCAGCAGCAGACTCGGGACAGGCGTACTCTACGAGCAGTACTTC.

With regard to this clonotype: Sequence at one end of the junction differs from germline and may be a read error. V usage is TRBV5-3 and J usage is TRBJ2-3; D may be TRBD1 or TRBD2 (6 bases each). TRBV5-3 is filed as an ORF, its function uncertain. The CDR3 consists of 16 residues. The CDR3 coding sequence is TGTGCCAGCAGCTTAGACGGGGGCCCTAGCACAGATACGCAGTATTTT. Encoded protein: CASSLDGGPSTDTQYF.

The V call is TRBV6-1, the J call TRBJ2-2; TRBD2 is a possible D gene (7 bases). From germline, CDR1 is MNHNS and CDR2 SASEGT. This CDR3 spans 12 amino acids. Trimming took 8 bases from V and 7 from J, leaving 11 bases between them. The CDR3 loop is CASGGANGELFF. In nucleotides, the CDR3 is TGTGCCAGCGGGGGGGCTAACGGGGAGCTGTTTTTT.

J is TRBJ2-1 and V is TRBV7-3, with 8 bases that match TRBD1. The germline CDR1 and CDR2 sequences are SGHTA and FQGTGA. Trimming at V came to 5 bases and at J to 8 bases, leaving 11 bases not matched to a gene. This CDR3 comprises 15 residues. The CDR3 is CASSPRDRPVDEQFF. The CDR3 bases are TGTGCCAGCAGCCCCCGGGACAGGCCCGTTGATGAGCAGTTCTTC. The full variable domain, completed using reference TRBV7-3 and TRBJ2-1, is GAGVSQTPSNKVTEKGKYVELRCDPISGHTALYWYRQSLGQGPEFLIYFQGTGAADDSGLPNDRFFAVRPEGSVSTLKIQRTERGDSAVYLCASSPRDRPVDEQFFGPGTRLTVL.

This chain links TRBV3-1 with TRBJ2-3; D unclear. The germline V gene encodes CDR1 LGHDT and CDR2 YNNKEL (reference sequence). CDR3 length: 15 residues. Trimming removed 3 bases at V and 0 bases at J, with 10 bases between. The CDR3 protein is CASSHTETSTDTQYF. The CDR3, as DNA: TGTGCCAGCAGCCATACAGAGACTAGCACAGATACGCAGTATTTT.

This clonotype was seen a handful of times. The chain couples TRBV6-6 to TRBJ2-7; 13 bases fit TRBD2. The germline V gene encodes CDR1 MNHNY and CDR2 SVGAGI (reference sequence). There are 15 residues in the CDR3. V shed 3 bases, J shed 7 bases, and the junction held 6 bases outside the gene matches. The CDR3 DNA reads as TGTGCCAGCAGTTATACTAGCGGGGGGGCGGGGGAGCAGTACTTC. Protein product: CASSYTSGGAGEQYF.